This T cell receptor (beta chain) was sequenced during a study of radiation and T cells in renal cell carcinoma. Described time point: blood 2 weeks post-SBRT. Treatment here: 15 Gy SBRT to primary tumor, nephrectomy 4 weeks later. Blood was sampled at baseline, 2 weeks and 4 weeks after SBRT. Some clones are missing from TCRdb's copy, which holds only in-frame ones; the method was immunoSEQ multiplex PCR. The sample holds around 130,000 clones, approximately 90% seen once. Study-wide results and limits: In blood, top tumor clones expanded by 2 weeks, shrinking by 4. Baseline intratumoral clonotype presence is unknown without pretreatment biopsies.

After removal of 5 bases from V and 4 bases from J, the junction contained 16 bases not matched to a gene. The CDR3 loop spans 18 amino acids. CDR1 is SGHRS and CDR2 is YFSETQ in the germline V gene. A remark on this clone: Antigen unknown.

The specimen comprised blood, sampled from a patient whose treatment included radiotherapy and nephrectomy. V gene TRBV5-1 combines with J gene TRBJ1-2, with 11 bases matching TRBD1. The source of this sequence is a woman in her 70s with renal cell carcinoma. CDR3 in DNA: TGCGCCAGCAGTTTCAACCGGGACAGGGGGAAAGGGGGCTATGGCTACACCTTC. This gives the protein CASSFNRDRGKGGYGYTF.